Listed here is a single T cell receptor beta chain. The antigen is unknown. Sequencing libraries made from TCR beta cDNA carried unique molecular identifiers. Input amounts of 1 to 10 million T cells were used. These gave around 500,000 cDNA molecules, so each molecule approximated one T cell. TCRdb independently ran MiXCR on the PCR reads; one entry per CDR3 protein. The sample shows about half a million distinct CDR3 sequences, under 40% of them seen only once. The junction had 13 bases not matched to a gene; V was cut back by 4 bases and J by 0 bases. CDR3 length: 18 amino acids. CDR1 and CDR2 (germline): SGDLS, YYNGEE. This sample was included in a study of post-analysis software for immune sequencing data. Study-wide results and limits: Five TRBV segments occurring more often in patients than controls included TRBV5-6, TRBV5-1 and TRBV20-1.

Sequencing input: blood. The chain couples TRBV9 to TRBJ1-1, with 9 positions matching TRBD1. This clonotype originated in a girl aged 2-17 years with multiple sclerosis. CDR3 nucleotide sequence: TGTGCCAGCAGCTCCCGAGTGGGGACAGGGTGGATGAACACTGAAGCTTTCTTT. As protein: CASSSRVGTGWMNTEAFF.